The present T cell receptor (beta chain) was sequenced within a study of cytomegalovirus exposure and HLA in healthy donors. About the study: The roughly 100 million unique TCR beta sequences, from about 190 million T cells, were found by an earlier analysis. Study-level findings and limits: The productive fraction for most TCR beta V segments was about 87% or about 30% in an earlier analysis. The authors later found HLA-associated TCR beta chains more clonally expanded than equally common others.

Germline V gene lookup returns CDR1 LGHNA and CDR2 YNFKEQ. V was clipped by 4 bases and J by 2 bases, with 16 bases between them. The CDR3 consists of 16 residues. There were likely unrecorded immune exposures, though donors were nominally healthy when sampled. The PCR was carried out with 60 Vbeta primers and 13 Jbeta primers. Profiled with immunoSEQ multiplex PCR; TCRdb holds only in-frame clones, not every one. The repertoire holds about 82,000 clones, with less than 80% as singletons. This clone has a count of ten or more. Its antigen is not known. The source material was PBMCs. This sequence originates from a man aged 25-40 years in good health and CMV-seropositive. This chain joins TRBV4-2 and TRBJ2-3, with D maybe TRBD2 (6 bases). CDR3 DNA sequence: TGTGCCAGCAGCCCCACGGGGAGGCGCAACACAGATACGCAGTATTTT. Translation: CASSPTGRRNTDTQYF.